The rows below give T cell receptor beta chains drawn from one sample of a study of T cell repertoires in cytomegalovirus infection. TCRdb reanalysed the reads using MiXCR and keeps one entry per CDR3 protein. The top ten clones hold approximately 18% of a sample with 150,000 or so distinct CDR3 sequences, 15% to 20% of them seen once. Sequenced sample: CD8+ T cells from PBMCs. The receptors come from a human donor in good health (CMV status not recorded). Some clones in this sample may be carry-over from other donors' samples. CDR3s include the opening cysteine and the closing phenylalanine or tryptophan.

v_call	j_call	cdr3_aa
TRBV7-8	TRBJ2-7	CASTEKESVTSSYEQYF
TRBV6-6	TRBJ2-1	CASSAKPGTGNEQFF
TRBV2	TRBJ2-3	CASPGGASTQYF
TRBV7-8	TRBJ2-5	CASSLDSRVEETQYF
TRBV7-8	TRBJ2-7	CASSRPEPYEQYF
TRBV5-5	TRBJ2-7	CASSADSPPSSYEQYF
TRBV6-2/TRBV6-3	TRBJ1-1	CASSIRSGGTEAFF
TRBV20-1	TRBJ2-1	CSARDIGGSDNEQFF
TRBV11-2	TRBJ2-7	CASSWGAGTFYEQYF
TRBV20-1	TRBJ1-5	CSARGPTGTAENQPQHF
TRBV28	TRBJ2-7	CASSLQGMAYEQYF
TRBV28	TRBJ1-2	CASSPLEGKGAYGYTF
TRBV15	TRBJ2-7	CATSSTGGNEQYF
TRBV6-1	TRBJ2-2	CATLDRDSLTNTGELFF
TRBV29-1	TRBJ1-1	CSVWGQLGNTEAFF
TRBV6-5	TRBJ1-5	CASSYRGSQPQHF
TRBV20-1	TRBJ2-5	CSATSGGLQETQYF
TRBV15	TRBJ2-1	CATSRDGTSGRSEQFF
TRBV29-1	TRBJ2-1	CSVESLGYNEQFF
TRBV7-9	TRBJ2-5	CASTVRGLGETQYF
TRBV7-2	TRBJ2-1	CASSAHSYAGGRYEQFF
TRBV7-2	TRBJ1-1	CASRPTGVINEAFF
TRBV19	TRBJ1-5	CASSMGTAQQPQHF
TRBV7-8	TRBJ2-4	CASSISGRAEEAKNIQYF
TRBV12-3/TRBV12-4	TRBJ1-5	CASSLRDGGPRGQPQHF
TRBV4-2	TRBJ1-1	CASSQDGVWAFF
TRBV6-1	TRBJ2-5	CASSEIIAGGAETQYF
TRBV28	TRBJ2-7	CASSGLSGRDREQYF
TRBV15	TRBJ2-2	CATSRDQEGPGELFF
TRBV7-9	TRBJ2-7	CASSPRGSTYEQYF
TRBV7-9	TRBJ2-1	CASSFPDAREQFF
TRBV28	TRBJ2-3	CASRQLWSGSTDTQYF
TRBV20-1	TRBJ1-2	CSAPTGQLNYGYTF
TRBV7-2	TRBJ2-7	CASSPRFYEQYF
TRBV6-1	TRBJ2-6	CASSELGTGANVLTF
TRBV28	TRBJ2-1	CASTPTTSNHEQFF
TRBV6-8	TRBJ1-4	CASSYSNFATNEKLFF
TRBV7-8	TRBJ2-7	CASSLAETYEQYF
TRBV12-3/TRBV12-4	TRBJ1-2	CATYGGGYTF
TRBV7-2	TRBJ2-1	CASSSRLAGGPNNEQFF
TRBV7-2	TRBJ2-5	CASSLRPPLAGIQETQYF
TRBV7-2	TRBJ2-7	CASSQEYNYELYF
TRBV6-5	TRBJ2-2	CASSPFTNTGELFF
TRBV6-2/TRBV6-3	TRBJ1-2	CASSRRQDFYGYTF
TRBV7-2	TRBJ2-1	CASSILAGGPGSYNEQFF
TRBV7-8	TRBJ2-1	CASSLDPSGRNSRNEQFF
TRBV7-6	TRBJ2-7	CASSLRTDGVEQYF
TRBV4-1	TRBJ2-1	CASSPLQGATYNEQFF
TRBV29-1	TRBJ1-2	CSVEDQYGYTF
TRBV15	TRBJ1-2	CATSRDKSNYGYTF
TRBV29-1	TRBJ2-1	CSVLPGLNNEQFF